This T cell receptor (beta chain) originates from a study of OX40 agonist ivuxolimab in advanced cancers. As for the study in general: Three individuals attained partial responses, comprising one hepatocellular carcinoma case and two cutaneous melanoma cases.

CDR3 length: 13 amino acids. CDR1 SNHLY and CDR2 FYNNEI come from the germline V gene. Worth noting for this clone: No antigen is known for it.

TCRdb's copy holds only in-frame clones and misses some; the assay was immunoSEQ multiplex PCR. The table lists under 80,000 clones, approximately 90% of them singletons. Study-level results: CD4+ and CD8+ T cells in blood underwent clonal expansion by week 6 at 0.1 to 3.0 mg/kg. Expanded clones tended on average to be more numerous among CD8+ T cells than CD4+.

The sequencing here drew on CD4+ or CD8+ T cells sorted from blood, taken in a trial of the OX40 agonist ivuxolimab. The clonotype was recovered from an adult with an advanced solid tumor such as melanoma, head and neck, liver or kidney cancer. The genes are TRBV2 and TRBJ2-5, with D uncertain. The J call may be in error: the DNA end matches TRBJ2-7 better. CDR3: CASRPTATYEQYF. CDR3 nucleotides: TGTGCCAGCAGACCCACGGCAACCTACGAGCAGTACTTC.